This T cell receptor beta chain was sequenced during a study of blood T cell repertoires in COVID-19. Turning to the study itself: T cells, B-cell-depleted T cells, or PBMCs provided the cDNA or gDNA that served as material.

Per germline, CDR1 KGHDR and CDR2 SFDVKD. V was pared by 7 bases and J by 1 base, with 8 bases of the junction left unmatched. This CDR3 comprises 16 residues. Original analysis: Reference gene primers were amplified, and this amplification served to estimate nucleated cell counts. This table comes from immunoSEQ multiplex PCR, and its TCRdb copy is limited to in-frame clones, with some not included. V and J calls and clone size are as listed in that table; D and trimming were resolved from the DNA. The data contain 200,000 to 250,000 clones, over 75% of them singletons. The genes are TRBV24-1 and TRBJ2-2, with TRBD1 identical over 7 bases. The sample was peripheral blood. This TCR derives from a woman between 40 and 50 years old who had recovered from COVID-19. CDR3 region: CATSQRQGGNTGELFF. CDR3 in DNA: TGTGCCACCAGCCAAAGACAGGGTGGGAACACCGGGGAGCTGTTTTTT.